This TCR beta chain appears in the sequencing data of a study of blood T cell repertoires in COVID-19 (dated by TCRdb to 2018 to 2020). For context, the study as a whole: Collaborator samples came from the United States, Italy and Spain and covered acute and convalescent phases of COVID-19. The material from the prospective study consisted of cDNA or gDNA derived from T cells, B-cell-depleted T cells, or PBMCs. Deeply sampled blood TCRbeta repertoires from subjects exposed to, actively infected with, or recovered from COVID-19 were included in the dataset. The repertoires were made available in a free public database intended to serve as a resource for research on the immune response to SARS-CoV-2. Samples were obtained from the ongoing ImmuneRACE study (first 160 participants) and from about 1,300 subjects provided by 6 global collaborators. Nearly every sample came with metadata listing a de-identified subject ID, COVID-19 status, age in years and sex. Where HLA class I and class II types were available, the types were taken from metadata supplied by the sample provider, not from assay-based typing. The study at large found these results: The amount of clinical and demographic metadata varied by source and participant and was provided uncurated.

TCRbeta CDR3 regions were amplified from genomic DNA by means of the immunoSEQ Assay, a bias-controlled multiplex PCR. The authors' analysis ran thus. The number of nucleated cells in each sample was estimated by amplification of reference gene primers within the assay. To quantify the absolute abundance of each unique TCRbeta CDR3 rearrangement, sequence reads were collapsed and filtered. For each sample, productive Simpson clonality was calculated as the square root of Simpson's diversity index across productive rearrangements. TCRdb took over this immuneACCESS table, retaining in-frame rearrangements with V and J assigned. Such tables are incomplete; in checked studies, under half of the missing clones stem from an unresolved V gene, and the remainder is unexplained. That table supplies the V and J calls and clone size; D and trimming were determined from the DNA. This sample comprises about 83,000 clones, about 83% of them detected only once. The top ten clonotypes cover under 8.5% of the sample.

Comment on this clone: Which antigen it targets is not known. No per-base quality is available; no much larger clone lies one base away.

V loses 0 bases of germline sequence and J loses 4 bases, and the interval between the two ends is 9 bases. The CDR3 numbers 13 residues from cysteine through phenylalanine. The CDR3 DNA has 39 bases and is translated from base 1. As encoded in the germline V gene (reference sequence), CDR1 is GTSNPN while CDR2 is SVGIG. Each collaborating institution followed its own protocols to collect whole blood in K2EDTA tubes. For TCRbeta analysis, collaborators shipped samples as frozen whole blood, isolated PBMCs, or DNA extracted from either of those sample types. Sample: peripheral blood. The sequence was collected from a man aged 50-60 years with active COVID-19. The chain uses TRBV30 and TRBJ1-2; a tentative D match to TRBD1 spans 5 bases. The CDR3 region reads CAWSVGGGYGYTF. Read as DNA, the sequence is TGTGCCTGGAGTGTCGGGGGGGGCTATGGCTACACCTTC.